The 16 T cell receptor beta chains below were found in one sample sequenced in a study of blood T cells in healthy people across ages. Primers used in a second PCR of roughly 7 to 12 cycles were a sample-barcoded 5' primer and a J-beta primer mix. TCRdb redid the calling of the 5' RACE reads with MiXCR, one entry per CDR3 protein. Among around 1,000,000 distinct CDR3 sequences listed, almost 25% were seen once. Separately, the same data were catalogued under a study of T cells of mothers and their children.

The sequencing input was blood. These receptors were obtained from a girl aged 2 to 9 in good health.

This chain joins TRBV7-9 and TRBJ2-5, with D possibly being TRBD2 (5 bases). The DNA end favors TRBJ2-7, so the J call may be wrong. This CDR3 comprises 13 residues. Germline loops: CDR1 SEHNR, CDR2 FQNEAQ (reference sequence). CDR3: CASSQADSYEQYF. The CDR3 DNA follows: TGTGCCAGCAGCCAAGCGGACTCCTACGAGCAGTACTTC.

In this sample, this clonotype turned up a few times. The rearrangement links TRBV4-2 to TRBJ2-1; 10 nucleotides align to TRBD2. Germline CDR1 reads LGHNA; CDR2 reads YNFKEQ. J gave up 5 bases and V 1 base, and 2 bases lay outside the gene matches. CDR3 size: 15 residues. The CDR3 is CASSQGTSGHNEQFF. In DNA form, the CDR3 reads TGTGCCAGCAGCCAAGGGACTAGCGGCCACAATGAGCAGTTCTTC.

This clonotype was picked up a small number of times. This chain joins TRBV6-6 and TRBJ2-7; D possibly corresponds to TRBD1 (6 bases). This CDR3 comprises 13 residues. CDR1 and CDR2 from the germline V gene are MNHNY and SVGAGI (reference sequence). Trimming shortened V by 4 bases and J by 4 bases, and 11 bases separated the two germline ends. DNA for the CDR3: TGTGCCAGCAGTTTTGGACAGTGGTACGAGCAGTACTTC. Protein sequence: CASSFGQWYEQYF.

CDR3 protein: CASSFQGVLPGELFF. The DNA for the CDR3 is TGTGCCAGCAGTTTTCAGGGGGTCCTCCCCGGGGAGCTGTTTTTT. The chain combines TRBV12-3 or TRBV12-4 with TRBJ2-2; 7 nucleotides line up with TRBD1. V lost 3 bases, J lost 6 bases, and 7 bases stayed unmatched. CDR3 length: 15 amino acids.

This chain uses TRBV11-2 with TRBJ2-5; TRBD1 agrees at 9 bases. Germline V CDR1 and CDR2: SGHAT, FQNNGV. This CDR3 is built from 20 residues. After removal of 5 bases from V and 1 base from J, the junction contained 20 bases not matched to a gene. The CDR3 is CASSRRDRALLSAFQETQYF. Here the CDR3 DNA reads TGTGCCAGCAGCCGCCGGGACAGGGCCTTACTGAGTGCCTTCCAAGAGACCCAGTACTTC.

The chain's CDR3 is CASSEPYSYEQYF. CDR3 nucleotide sequence: TGTGCCAGCAGTGAGCCTTACTCCTACGAGCAGTACTTC. The V gene is TRBV12-3 or TRBV12-4, the J gene TRBJ2-7; D not certain. V dropped 5 bases and J dropped 0 bases, with 8 bases sitting between them. This CDR3 spans 13 amino acids.

CDR3 residues: CASSLGLADPSSYEQYF. The CDR3, as DNA: TGTGCCAGCAGCTTAGGACTAGCGGACCCGAGCTCCTACGAGCAGTACTTC. The rearrangement links TRBV7-2 to TRBJ2-7; 9 bases agree with TRBD2. The CDR3 runs to 17 residues. Germline V CDR1 and CDR2: SGHTA, FQGNSA. Trimming removed 1 base from V and 0 bases from J; junction bases left unmatched: 7. Full variable domain (rest looked up from reference TRBV7-2 and TRBJ2-7): GAGVSQSPSNKVTEKGKDVELRCDPISGHTALYWYRQSLGQGLEFLIYFQGNSAPDKSGLPSDRFSAERTGGSVSTLTIQRTQQEDSAVYLCASSLGLADPSSYEQYFGPGTRLTVT.

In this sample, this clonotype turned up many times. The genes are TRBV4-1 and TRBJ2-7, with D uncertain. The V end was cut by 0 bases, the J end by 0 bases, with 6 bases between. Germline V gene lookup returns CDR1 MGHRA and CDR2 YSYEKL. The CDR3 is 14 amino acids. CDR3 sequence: CASSQEIFSYEQYF. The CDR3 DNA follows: TGCGCCAGCAGCCAAGAAATATTCTCCTACGAGCAGTACTTC.

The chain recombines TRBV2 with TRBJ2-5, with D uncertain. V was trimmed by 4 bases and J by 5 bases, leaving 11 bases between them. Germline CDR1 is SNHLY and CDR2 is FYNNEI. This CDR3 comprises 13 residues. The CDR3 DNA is TGTGCCAGCAGTGCCCCTAACGGGGAGACCCAGTACTTC. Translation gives CASSAPNGETQYF. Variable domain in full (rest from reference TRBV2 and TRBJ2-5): EPEVTQTPSHQVTQMGQEVILRCVPISNHLYFYWYRQILGQKVEFLVSFYNNEISEKSEIFDDQFSVERPDGSNFTLKIRSTKLEDSAMYFCASSAPNGETQYFGPGTRLLVL.

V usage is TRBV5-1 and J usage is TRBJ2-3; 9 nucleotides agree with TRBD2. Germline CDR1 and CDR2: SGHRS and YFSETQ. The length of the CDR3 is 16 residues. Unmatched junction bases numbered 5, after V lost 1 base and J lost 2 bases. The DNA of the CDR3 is TGCGCCAGCAGCTTGACTAGCGGGCGACACACAGATACGCAGTATTTT. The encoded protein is CASSLTSGRHTDTQYF.

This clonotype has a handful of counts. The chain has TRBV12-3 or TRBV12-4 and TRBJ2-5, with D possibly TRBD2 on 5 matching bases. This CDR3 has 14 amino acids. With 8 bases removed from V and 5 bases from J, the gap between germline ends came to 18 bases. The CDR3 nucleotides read TGTGCCAGCGAAAGGGTAGGAGGTGGGGAGACCCAGTACTTC. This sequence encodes CASERVGGGETQYF.

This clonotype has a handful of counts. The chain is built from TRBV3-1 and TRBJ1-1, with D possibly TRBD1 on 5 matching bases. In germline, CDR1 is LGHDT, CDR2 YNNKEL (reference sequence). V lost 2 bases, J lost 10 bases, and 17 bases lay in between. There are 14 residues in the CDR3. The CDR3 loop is CASSQPSLRDVAFF. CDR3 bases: TGTGCCAGCAGCCAACCTTCGCTCAGGGATGTAGCTTTCTTT.

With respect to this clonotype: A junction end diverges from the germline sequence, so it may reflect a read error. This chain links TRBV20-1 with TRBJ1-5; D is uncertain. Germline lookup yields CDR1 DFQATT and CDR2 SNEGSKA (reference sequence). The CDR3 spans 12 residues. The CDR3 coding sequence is TGCGGTGCTAGCCCCGGGAATCAGCCCCAGCATTTT. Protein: CGASPGNQPQHF.

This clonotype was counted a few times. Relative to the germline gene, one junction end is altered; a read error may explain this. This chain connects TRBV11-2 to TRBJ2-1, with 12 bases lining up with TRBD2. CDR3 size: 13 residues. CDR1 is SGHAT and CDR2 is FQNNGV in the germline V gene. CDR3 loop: CASSHATTSGGNF. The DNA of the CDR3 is TGTGCCAGCAGCCACGCGACAACTAGCGGGGGGAACTTC.

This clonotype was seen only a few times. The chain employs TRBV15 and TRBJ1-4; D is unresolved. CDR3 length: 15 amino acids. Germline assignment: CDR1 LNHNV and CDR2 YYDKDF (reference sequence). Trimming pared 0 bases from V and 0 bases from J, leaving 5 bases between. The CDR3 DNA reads TGTGCCACCAGCAGAGAGGAACCAACTAATGAAAAACTGTTTTTT. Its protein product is CATSREEPTNEKLFF.

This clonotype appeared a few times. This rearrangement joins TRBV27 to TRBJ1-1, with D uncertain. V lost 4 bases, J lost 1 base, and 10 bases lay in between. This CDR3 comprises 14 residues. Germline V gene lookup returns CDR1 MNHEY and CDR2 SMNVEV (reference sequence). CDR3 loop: CASSYSVWNTEAFF. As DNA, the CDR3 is TGTGCCAGCAGTTATAGCGTCTGGAACACTGAAGCTTTCTTT.